Shown below are 14 T cell receptor beta chains from a single sample sequenced in a study of early T cells in non-severe SARS-CoV-2 infection. MiXCR was run by TCRdb on the 5' RACE reads, yielding one entry per CDR3 protein. The data hold about 40,000 distinct CDR3 sequences, with about 8% observed a single time. Sequencing was performed on whole blood, taken at baseline. Receptors were obtained from an adult who was a healthcare worker with PCR-confirmed SARS-CoV-2 infection or an uninfected control (not recorded which).

This clonotype was found many times. CDR3 sequence: CASSRTGGLAFF. The CDR3 region has the DNA TGTGCCAGCAGCCGGACAGGGGGTTTGGCTTTCTTT. The rearrangement links TRBV7-2 to TRBJ1-1; 10 bases match TRBD1. The CDR3 sequence is 12 residues long. V was clipped by 5 bases and J by 11 bases; unmatched bases: 5. Looked up from germline, CDR1 is SGHTA and CDR2 is FQGNSA.

This clonotype showed up many times. The V and J genes are TRBV27 and TRBJ2-1, with 7 bases that match TRBD2. CDR1 is MNHEY, CDR2 SMNVEV, per germline (reference sequence). The CDR3 is 14 residues long. V lost 5 bases, J lost 8 bases, and 9 bases stayed unmatched. In DNA, the CDR3 is TGTGCCAGCAGTCTCCGGGACTATGGGGATGAGCAGTTCTTC. Translated, it gives CASSLRDYGDEQFF.

This clonotype was observed a few times. For the CDR3, the DNA is TGTGCCTGGAGTGTAGTGTTGACCTACGAGCAGTACTTC. This gives the protein CAWSVVLTYEQYF. The gene calls are TRBV30 and TRBJ2-7; D unclear. The CDR3 is made up of 13 amino acids. The V end was cut by 0 bases, the J end by 2 bases, with 8 bases between. The germline CDR1 and CDR2 sequences are GTSNPN and SVGIG (reference sequence).

This clonotype came up many times. The rearrangement joins TRBV19 to TRBJ2-7; 9 positions agree with TRBD1. CDR1 is LNHDA, CDR2 SQIVND, per germline (reference sequence). CDR3 length: 14 amino acids. V gave up 3 bases and J gave up 3 bases; unmatched junction bases: 3. CDR3 protein: CASSIRGQGYEQYF. CDR3 sequence (DNA): TGTGCCAGTAGTATTAGGGGACAGGGCTACGAGCAGTACTTC.

In the case of this clonotype: An end of the junction does not agree with germline; a read error may underlie this. The V call is TRBV2, the J call TRBJ2-7; TRBD2 matches 7 bases. The germline V gene has CDR1 SNHLY and CDR2 FYNNEI. CDR3 length equals 14 residues. CDR3 nucleotide sequence: TGTGTCAGCAGTCACGAGGCAGGGAGGGGCGAGCAGTACTTC. It encodes CVSSHEAGRGEQYF.

The table lists this clonotype with a few counts. The chain links TRBV6-1 to TRBJ1-5; D might be TRBD1 (6 bases). The CDR3 contains 17 residues. The germline CDR1 and CDR2 sequences are MNHNS and SASEGT. Trimming shortened V by 11 bases and J by 4 bases, and 27 bases separated the two germline ends. The CDR3 DNA reads TGTGCCCCCAATGAGTGGGGGCTAGGTAGGAAAAATCAGCCCCAGCATTTT. Its translation: CAPNEWGLGRKNQPQHF.

This clonotype was counted ten times or more. The chain employs TRBV28 and TRBJ1-5; no clear D. The V and J ends lost 4 bases and 2 bases respectively, with 18 bases between them. CDR1 and CDR2 (germline): MDHEN, SYDVKM. The CDR3 extends over 17 amino acids. The CDR3: CASSSPRDGDGNQPQHF. The CDR3 DNA reads as TGTGCCAGCAGTTCCCCGAGAGACGGGGATGGCAATCAGCCCCAGCATTTT.

This clonotype was counted a few times. The chain has TRBV27 and TRBJ2-3, with D unresolved. The ends were cut back, 5 bases at V and 3 bases at J, with 12 bases in the middle. The CDR3 loop spans 14 amino acids. Germline V gene data show CDR1 as MNHEY and CDR2 as SMNVEV (reference sequence). CDR3 nucleotides: TGTGCCAGCAGTCCTGAGGATACGACAGATACGCAGTATTTT. Translation: CASSPEDTTDTQYF.

The chain links TRBV6-4 to TRBJ2-2; possibly TRBD1 for D (5 bases). In germline, CDR1 is MRHNA, CDR2 SNTAGT. The CDR3 is made up of 13 amino acids. Trimming took 5 bases from V and 4 from J, leaving 8 bases between them. The CDR3 here is CASSRQFTGELFF. The CDR3 bases are TGTGCCAGCAGTCGACAGTTCACCGGGGAGCTGTTTTTT.

This clonotype came up many times. This chain connects TRBV7-2 to TRBJ2-7; D gene ambiguous. Germline V gene lookup returns CDR1 SGHTA and CDR2 FQGNSA. The CDR3 is 15 amino acids. V shed 1 base and J shed 1 base, with 11 bases lying between them. The CDR3 bases are TGTGCCAGCAGCTTAGGAGCTCACCCTTCCTACGAGCAGTACTTC. It codes for CASSLGAHPSYEQYF.

The chain carries TRBV7-2 and TRBJ2-5; 7 nucleotides agree with TRBD1. Germline V gene sequence: CDR1 SGHTA, CDR2 FQGNSA. CDR3 size: 15 residues. V dropped 5 bases and J dropped 2; count of bases not matched to a gene: 8. CDR3 sequence reads: CASSTLARGQETQYF. CDR3 nucleotide sequence: TGTGCCAGCAGCACACTTGCCAGGGGGCAAGAGACCCAGTACTTC.

This clonotype is medium-sized (0.01 to 0.1%) in the sample. The J gene is TRBJ1-6, the V gene TRBV2, with D possibly being TRBD1 (5 bases). V was shortened by 8 bases and J by 10 bases, with 21 bases between the two germline ends. The CDR3 covers 15 residues. CDR1 is SNHLY and CDR2 is FYNNEI in the germline V gene. In DNA, the CDR3 is TGTGCCAGCTCCCCCAGGGCCCCTGGAGGCTCACCCCTCCACTTT. It translates to CASSPRAPGGSPLHF.

This clonotype has ten or more counts. The chain couples TRBV12-3 or TRBV12-4 to TRBJ2-7, with TRBD2 identical over 13 bases. The V gene end was trimmed by 4 bases and the J gene end by 0 bases; junction bases not matched to a gene: 3. This CDR3 contains 16 residues. The CDR3 here is CASSSGLAGVSYEQYF. Written as DNA, the CDR3 is TGTGCCAGCAGTTCAGGACTAGCGGGGGTCTCCTACGAGCAGTACTTC.

This clonotype was detected many times. The chain uses TRBV14 and TRBJ2-3; D possibly matches TRBD1 or TRBD2 (5 bases each). CDR1 and CDR2 from the germline V gene are SGHDN and FVKESK. The CDR3 runs to 16 residues. V was cut by 0 bases and J by 0 bases, with 10 bases left in between. CDR3 in amino acids: CASSQDWWDSTDTQYF. CDR3 nucleotide sequence: TGTGCCAGCAGCCAAGATTGGTGGGACAGCACAGATACGCAGTATTTT.